Listed below are T cell receptor beta chains from one sample, sequenced in a study of cytomegalovirus exposure and HLA in healthy donors. Clones were sequenced by immunoSEQ multiplex PCR, and TCRdb holds only the in-frame ones, with some missing. The table lists roughly 110,000 clones, approximately 80% of them singletons. Sequenced input: PBMCs. These receptors all come from a woman aged 35 to 49 in good health and CMV-seropositive. Both conserved end residues are trimmed from each CDR3. Each record gives: V gene, D gene, J gene, CDR3 protein. The D gene is left open where the match is weak.

TRBV6-6	-	TRBJ1-5	ASSYGWRESQPQH
TRBV2	-	TRBJ1-1	ASMQGTYTEAF
TRBV30	TRBD1	TRBJ1-5	AWSSGTGVWQPQH
TRBV4-2	-	TRBJ2-5	ASSQDLRETQY
TRBV12-5	-	TRBJ1-2	ASGLGLDYGYT
TRBV5-6	TRBD1	TRBJ1-2	ASSVHRDRVLYGYT
TRBV7-8	-	TRBJ1-1	ASLAGYRNTEAF
TRBV4-1	TRBD1	TRBJ1-2	ASSQVARTGGNYGYT
TRBV6-5	-	TRBJ1-1	ASSYSGGRVGAEAF
TRBV7-2	TRBD2	TRBJ2-1	ASSLLAGHYNEQF